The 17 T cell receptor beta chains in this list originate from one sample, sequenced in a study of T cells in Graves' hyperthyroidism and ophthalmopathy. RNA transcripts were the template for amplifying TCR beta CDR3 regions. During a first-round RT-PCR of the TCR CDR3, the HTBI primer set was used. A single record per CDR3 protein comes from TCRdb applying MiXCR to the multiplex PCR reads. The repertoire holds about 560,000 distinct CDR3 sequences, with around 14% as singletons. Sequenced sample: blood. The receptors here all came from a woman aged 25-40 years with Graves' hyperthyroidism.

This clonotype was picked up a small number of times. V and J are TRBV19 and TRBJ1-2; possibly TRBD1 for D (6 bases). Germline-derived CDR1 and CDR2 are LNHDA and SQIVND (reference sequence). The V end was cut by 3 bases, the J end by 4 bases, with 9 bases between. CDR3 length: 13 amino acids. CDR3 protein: CASSIRGIYGYTF. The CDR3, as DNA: TGTGCCAGTAGTATCAGGGGTATCTATGGCTACACCTTC.

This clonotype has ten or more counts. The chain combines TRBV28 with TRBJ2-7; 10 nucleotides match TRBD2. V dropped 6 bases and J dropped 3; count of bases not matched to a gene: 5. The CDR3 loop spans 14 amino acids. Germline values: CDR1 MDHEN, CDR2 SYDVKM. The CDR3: CASSPSGSFYEQYF. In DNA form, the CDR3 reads TGTGCCAGCAGCCCTAGCGGGAGCTTCTACGAGCAGTACTTC.

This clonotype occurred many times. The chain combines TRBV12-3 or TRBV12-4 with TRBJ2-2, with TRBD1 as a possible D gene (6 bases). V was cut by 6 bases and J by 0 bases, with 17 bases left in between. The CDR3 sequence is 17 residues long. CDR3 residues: CASSRKTQGANTGELFF. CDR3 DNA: TGTGCCAGCAGCCGAAAAACACAGGGCGCGAACACCGGGGAGCTGTTTTTT.

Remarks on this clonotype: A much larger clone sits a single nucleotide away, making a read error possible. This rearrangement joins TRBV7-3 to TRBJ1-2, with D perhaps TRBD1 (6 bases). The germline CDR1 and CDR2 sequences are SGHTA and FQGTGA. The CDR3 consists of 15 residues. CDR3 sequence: CASSLGFGTPYGHTF. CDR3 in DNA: TGTGCCAGCAGTTTAGGCTTCGGGACACCCTATGGCCACACCTTC.

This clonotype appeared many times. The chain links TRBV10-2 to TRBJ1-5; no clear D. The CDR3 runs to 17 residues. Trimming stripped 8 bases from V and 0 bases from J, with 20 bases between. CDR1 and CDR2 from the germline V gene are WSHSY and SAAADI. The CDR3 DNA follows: TGCGCCAGCGGGTCGGGTGGCAGGAGTGATAGCAATCAGCCCCAGCATTTT. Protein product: CASGSGGRSDSNQPQHF.

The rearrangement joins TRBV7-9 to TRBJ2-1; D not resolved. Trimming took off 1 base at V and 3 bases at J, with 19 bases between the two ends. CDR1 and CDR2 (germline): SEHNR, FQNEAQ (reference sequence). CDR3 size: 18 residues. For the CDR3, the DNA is TGTGCCAGCAGCTTAGGAGGCGGAGTAGCCTCGAGCTACAATGAGCAGTTCTTC. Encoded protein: CASSLGGGVASSYNEQFF.

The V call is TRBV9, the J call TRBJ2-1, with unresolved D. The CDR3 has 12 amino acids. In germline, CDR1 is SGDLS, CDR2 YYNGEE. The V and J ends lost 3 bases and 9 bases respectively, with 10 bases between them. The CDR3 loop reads CASSDTSGEQFF. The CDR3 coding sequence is TGTGCCAGCAGCGACACATCAGGTGAGCAGTTCTTC.

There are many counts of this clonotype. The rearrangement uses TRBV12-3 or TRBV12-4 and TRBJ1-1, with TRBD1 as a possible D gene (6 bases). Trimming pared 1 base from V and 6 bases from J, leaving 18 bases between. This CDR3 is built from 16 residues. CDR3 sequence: CASSLDGRGGWAEAFF. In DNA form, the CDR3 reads TGTGCCAGCAGTTTAGACGGAAGGGGGGGCTGGGCTGAAGCTTTCTTT.

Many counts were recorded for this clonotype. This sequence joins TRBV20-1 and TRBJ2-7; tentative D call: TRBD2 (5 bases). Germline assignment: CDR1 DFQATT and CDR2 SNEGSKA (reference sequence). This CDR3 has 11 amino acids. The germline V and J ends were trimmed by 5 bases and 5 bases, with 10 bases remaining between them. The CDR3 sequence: CSAGTGDEQYF. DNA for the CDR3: TGCAGTGCTGGTACCGGGGACGAGCAGTACTTC.

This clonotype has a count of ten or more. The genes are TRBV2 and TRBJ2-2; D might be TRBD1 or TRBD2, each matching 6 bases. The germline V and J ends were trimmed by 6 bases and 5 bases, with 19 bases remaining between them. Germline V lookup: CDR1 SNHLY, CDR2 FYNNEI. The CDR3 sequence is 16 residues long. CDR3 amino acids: CASRDLLRGRTGELFF. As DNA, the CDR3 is TGTGCCAGCAGAGACCTGCTGAGGGGGAGGACCGGGGAGCTGTTTTTT.

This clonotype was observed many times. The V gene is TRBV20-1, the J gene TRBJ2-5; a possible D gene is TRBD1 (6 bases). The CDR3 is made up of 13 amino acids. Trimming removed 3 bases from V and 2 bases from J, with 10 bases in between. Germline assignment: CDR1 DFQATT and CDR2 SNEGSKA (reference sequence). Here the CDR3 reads CSASPGQQETQYF. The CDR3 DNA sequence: TGCAGTGCTAGCCCCGGACAGCAAGAGACCCAGTACTTC.

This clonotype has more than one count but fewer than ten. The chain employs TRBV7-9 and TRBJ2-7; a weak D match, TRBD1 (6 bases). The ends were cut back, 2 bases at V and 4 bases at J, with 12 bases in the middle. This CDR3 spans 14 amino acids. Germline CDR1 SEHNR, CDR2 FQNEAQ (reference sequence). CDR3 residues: CASSLSRDTYEQYF. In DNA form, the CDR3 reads TGTGCCAGCAGCTTAAGCCGGGACACATACGAGCAGTACTTC.

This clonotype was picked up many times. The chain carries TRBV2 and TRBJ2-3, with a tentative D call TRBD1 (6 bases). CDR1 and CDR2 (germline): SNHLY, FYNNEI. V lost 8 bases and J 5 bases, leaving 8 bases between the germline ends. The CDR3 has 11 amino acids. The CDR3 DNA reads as TGTGCCAGCCGAGGGGGAGATACGCAGTATTTT. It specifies CASRGGDTQYF. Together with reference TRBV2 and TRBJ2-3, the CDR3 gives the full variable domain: EPEVTQTPSHQVTQMGQEVILRCVPISNHLYFYWYRQILGQKVEFLVSFYNNEISEKSEIFDDQFSVERPDGSNFTLKIRSTKLEDSAMYFCASRGGDTQYFGPGTRLTVL.

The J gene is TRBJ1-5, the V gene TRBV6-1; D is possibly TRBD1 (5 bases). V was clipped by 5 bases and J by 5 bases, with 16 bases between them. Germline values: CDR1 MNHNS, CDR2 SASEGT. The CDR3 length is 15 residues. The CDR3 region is CASSRRGTRDQPQHF. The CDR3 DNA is TGTGCCAGCAGTCGACGGGGGACCCGAGATCAGCCCCAGCATTTT.

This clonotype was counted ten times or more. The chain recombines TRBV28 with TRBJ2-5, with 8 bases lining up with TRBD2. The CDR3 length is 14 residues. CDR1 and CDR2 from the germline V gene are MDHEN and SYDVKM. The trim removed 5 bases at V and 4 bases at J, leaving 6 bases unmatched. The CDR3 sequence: CASSQAGVGETQYF. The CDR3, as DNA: TGTGCCAGCAGTCAAGCGGGAGTAGGAGAGACCCAGTACTTC.

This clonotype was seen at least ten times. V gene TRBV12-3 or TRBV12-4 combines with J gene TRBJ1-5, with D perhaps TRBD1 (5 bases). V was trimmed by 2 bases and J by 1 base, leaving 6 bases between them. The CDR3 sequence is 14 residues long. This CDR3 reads CASSLRQSNQPQHF. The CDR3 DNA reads TGTGCCAGCAGTTTACGACAGAGCAATCAGCCCCAGCATTTT.

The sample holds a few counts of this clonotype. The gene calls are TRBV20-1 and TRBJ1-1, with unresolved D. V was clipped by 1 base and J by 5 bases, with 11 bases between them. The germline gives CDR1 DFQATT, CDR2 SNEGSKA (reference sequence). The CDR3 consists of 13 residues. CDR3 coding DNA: TGCAGTGCTAGAGCTGACCTGGGAACTGAAGCTTTCTTT. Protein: CSARADLGTEAFF.